Only a few counts were recorded for the clone carrying this T cell receptor beta chain. As yet, its antigen is unknown. TCRdb passed the 5' RACE reads through MiXCR, listing each CDR3 protein once. The sample lists around 340,000 distinct CDR3 sequences, about 12% occurring once. The data derive from a study of identical twins. Germline V gives CDR1 KGHSH, CDR2 LQKENI. Losses at the gene ends were 3 bases for V and 0 bases for J; bases not matched to a gene: 5. The CDR3 extends over 15 amino acids. The study, taken as a whole, reports: Possibly, invariant MAIT and iNKT cells partly confounded zero-insertion analyses. Abundant cord blood beta clonotypes carried fewer insertions; memory repertoires showed none. The conclusions drew on cross-sectional statistical analysis instead of tracking the same donors.

The sample also formed part of further work on yellow fever vaccine responses in identical twins. From that study: Reportedly, the T cell response mounted by twins to vaccine seemed partly convergent, partly personalized.

The sequencing sample was made of CD8+ T cells sorted from blood. This chain links TRBV18 with TRBJ2-7; 7 bases are a match to TRBD1. The receptor was isolated from a woman between 18 and 29 years old in good health. The CDR3, as DNA: TGTGCCAGCTCACCCGACAGGGTGAGCTCCTACGAGCAGTACGTC. Amino acid sequence: CASSPDRVSSYEQYV.